This TCR beta chain was captured in a study of cytomegalovirus exposure and HLA in healthy donors (dated by TCRdb to 2016 to 2017). Notes on the research overall: An earlier analysis of some 600 of the donors reported about 260 Gb of sequence data and around 120 million unique TCR beta sequences obtained from approximately 180 million T cells. Donor age, sex, ethnicity and CMV serostatus were compiled together with the repertoire data. All discovery cohort repertoires had been generated on a single sequencing platform. Of the roughly 400 genotyped donors, roughly 85% fell in the genetic ancestry cluster associated with self-reported Caucasian donors. Roughly 290 gigabases of sequencing data and 70 million to 95 million unique TCR sequences made up an early release that covered 640 HLA-typed donors. Both class I and class II loci were covered by HLA typing, at four-digit resolution. The study aimed to test whether signatures of past pathogen exposure could be identified by cataloging public T cell receptors. High-throughput TCR immunosequencing, statistical association of individual TCRs with disease status, and machine learning were combined to predict cytomegalovirus infection status. In an earlier analysis of over 550 of the donors, high-throughput TCR beta sequencing was used to judge whether each TCR beta V gene segment behaved as functional or pseudogenic. A separate validation cohort of some 130 different subjects was used in addition to the roughly 700-subject first cohort. A later genetic analysis took genome-wide SNP genotypes for about 60% of the roughly 670 donors and used that subset as a discovery cohort. Typing coverage varied by locus: about 620-630 donors for A, B, C, DRB1 and DQB1; approximately 500 for DQA1; 600 to 610 for DPA1; around 490 for DPB1. A later analysis re-analyzed previously published TCR beta repertoires from approximately 670 donors and added high-resolution HLA genotyping to study TCR occurrence patterns. Roughly five DR-DQ haplotypes were treated as single units for association and clustering because of strong linkage in the cohort. Rather than drawing on any new phenotypic data, the later analysis identified candidate immune exposures from TCR beta sequences and the way those sequences occurred across donors. Using immunosequencing, the study profiled T cell repertoires from 500 to 800 subjects and related those repertoires to cytomegalovirus serostatus. Among 300 to 450 genotyped donors of the cohort, an average of 235,054 unique TCR beta nucleotide sequences were sequenced per donor, about a sixth of them non-productive. What the study reported, not specific to this receptor: Because HLA typing was missing for some donors at each locus, association tests included only the typed subset. Correlated functional status among segregating V segments might be attributable to linkage disequilibrium, but an unknown experimental factor could not be ruled out. Broadly in line with IMGT annotations, most TCR beta V segments showed up in productive rearrangements about 87% or about 30% of the time in an earlier analysis of a few hundred of the donors. The sequencing pipeline was judged likely to have produced a cluster of highly shared sequence variants as a technical artifact. Most CMV-associated TCR beta chains appeared to be HLA-restricted in a later analysis, and the HLA associations seemed to be driven largely by CMV exposure. At a false discovery rate of 0.05, a later analysis linked some 17,000 TCR beta sequences to specific HLA alleles. Strong co-occurrence of HLA alleles, especially DR and DQ, made assigning TCR associations to individual alleles difficult. According to a later analysis, parvovirus B19, influenza, CMV and Epstein-Barr virus appeared linked to several top co-occurrence clusters. Most TCR sequences were observed very rarely across donors, whereas some public TCRs were present in many individuals. According to a later analysis, TCR association rates differed among HLA loci, with DRB1 alleles showing the most associated TCRs and HLA-C alleles showing the fewest. The cohort was sequenced for TCR beta chains only, and without alpha or paired-chain data the features that could be detected were limited. A later genetic analysis reported fewer N-insertions in productive TCRs among donors in an Asian-associated ancestry cluster than the roughly 700-donor mean. The presence/absence analyses assumed that sequencing depth was roughly uniform across donors, and that assumption may not be true. In a later analysis, HLA-associated TCR beta chains were found to be more clonally expanded and to have lower generation probabilities than equally common non-associated chains. A further reported finding was that TCR beta sequences accurately predicted the HLA-A and HLA-B alleles for most subjects in the first cohort. The authors suggested that the approach could potentially be extended to other disease states and immunological phenotypes. In both the original and validation cohorts, the classifier was reported to diagnose cytomegalovirus status with high specificity and sensitivity. In vitro tests confirmed that a few of the cytomegalovirus-associated TCR beta chains recognize cytomegalovirus antigens. In the study, some 180 TCR beta chains were listed as associated with cytomegalovirus. Some IMGT-functional V segments, including TRBV6-2 and TRBV6-3, could not be distinguished by the 87-base-pair reads and were therefore excluded. Because counts were too low, approximately 18 rarely observed V segments, including chromosome 9 orphons, were excluded from the earlier analysis of several hundred of the donors. In a later genetic analysis, a missense DCLRE1C variant was associated with V-gene and J-gene trimming of TCR beta chains, and the association was replicated in an independent cohort. For the cohort, immune exposure information was limited to CMV serostatus.

The cohort comprised under 700 healthy bone marrow donors. All cohort members were sampled while nominally healthy, although unrecorded immune exposures were likely present. The donor tested CMV seronegative and was one of the 352 seronegative cohort members. A peripheral blood sample was collected from each donor, and TCR beta sequencing was performed on peripheral blood mononuclear cells. Genomic DNA was extracted from the blood cell samples with the Qiagen DNeasy Blood Extraction Kit. The CDR3 runs 16 residues from the cysteine to the phenylalanine. Only the CDR3 region is kept as DNA, spanning 48 bases read in frame from base 1. The trim is 1 base for V and 0 bases for J, with a gap of 10 bases between the germline ends. Per the germline V gene (reference sequence), SEHNR is the CDR1 and FQNEAQ is the CDR2. In regard to this clone: What this receptor recognizes is not known. No base quality values were provided; no much bigger clone lies one nucleotide off.

Libraries were made using the immunoSEQ multiplex PCR assay. For the multiplex PCR, a mixture combining 60 forward primers for TCR Vbeta segments and 13 reverse primers for TCR Jbeta segments was used. Amplification of the CDR3 region of rearranged TCR beta genes was performed with a multiplex PCR assay on genomic DNA. The Illumina HiSeq System was used to sequence the amplified TCR beta libraries as 87-base-pair reads. The published analysis was carried out like this. A later analysis tallied 70 million to 100 million unique TCR beta chains across the approximately 670 repertoires, and some 12 million of those chains were shared by two or more donors. Raw reads were error-corrected and collapsed into unique sequences by a nearest-neighbor algorithm in which closely related sequences were merged to remove PCR and sequencing errors. Alignment of CDR3 sequences to IMGT reference sequences was used to assign V, D and J gene segments. Each retained sequence needed at least a six-nucleotide match to both a V gene segment and a J gene segment. Rearrangements were called productive when the CDR3 lacked stop codons and stayed in frame with V and J; all others were non-productive. CDR3 was defined by IMGT convention, running from the second conserved V-encoded cysteine to the conserved J-encoded phenylalanine. The earlier analysis of 500 to 750 of the donors excluded any sequence lacking an unambiguous match to a single V gene segment. In an earlier analysis of several hundred of the donors, V segments were called functional above 56.7% productive rearrangements and were called segregating when the between-donor standard deviation exceeded 5%. To diagnose cytomegalovirus status from the catalog of TCR beta chain sequences, a statistical classification framework was built. A later analysis assigned V and J genes by comparing TCR nucleotide sequences with IMGT/GENE-DB human TR gene sequences. A later analysis assigned CDR3 sequences and most-parsimonious VDJ recombination scenarios with the TCRdist pipeline. A later analysis defined each TCR beta chain by its CDR3 amino acid sequence plus V-gene family, and excluded reads lacking a unique V-gene family. As a way to deal with suspected cross-contamination and a sequencing artifact, a later analysis dropped roughly 600 nucleotide sequences that were highly shared and had low generation probability. In a later analysis, a clonal expansion index was calculated for each public chain from normalized within-repertoire ranks of inferred template counts. In a later analysis, generation probabilities were computed with a VDJ recombination model fitted to out-of-frame rearrangements, and the resulting probabilities were checked against IGoR. Hypergeometric tests were used in a later analysis to score TCR-TCR, TCR-HLA and TCR-CMV co-occurrence, with a repertoire-size bias correction applied to the TCR pairs. False discovery rates were estimated in a later analysis by permuting HLA or CMV assignments 20 times. In a later analysis, co-occurring TCRs were grouped using DBSCAN, with TCRdist sequence similarity added in when clustering inside HLA-allele-positive subsets. Repertoires with fewer than 30,000 or more than 120,000 public chains were left out of co-occurrence clustering, as were five repertoires with anomalous nucleotide sharing. Imported from immuneACCESS, the table was reduced by TCRdb to in-frame sequences with V and J called. These copies leave out some clones; in studies compared against another copy, an unresolved V gene accounts for under half, and the cause of the remainder is not known. Clone size and V and J calls were adopted from that table, with D and trimming inferred from the DNA. The sample table contains hundreds of thousands of clones; only one count was recorded for around 73% of them. The ten largest clones represent less than 4.5% of the sample.

The receptor chain draws on TRBV7-9 and TRBJ2-1; the D gene cannot be named for sure. This TCR derives from a male donor in good health and CMV-seronegative. Sequencing was done on a sample of PBMCs. The CDR3 region has the sequence CASSLDPTGSYNEQFF. The bases are TGTGCCAGCAGCTTAGACCCCACCGGCTCCTACAATGAGCAGTTCTTC.